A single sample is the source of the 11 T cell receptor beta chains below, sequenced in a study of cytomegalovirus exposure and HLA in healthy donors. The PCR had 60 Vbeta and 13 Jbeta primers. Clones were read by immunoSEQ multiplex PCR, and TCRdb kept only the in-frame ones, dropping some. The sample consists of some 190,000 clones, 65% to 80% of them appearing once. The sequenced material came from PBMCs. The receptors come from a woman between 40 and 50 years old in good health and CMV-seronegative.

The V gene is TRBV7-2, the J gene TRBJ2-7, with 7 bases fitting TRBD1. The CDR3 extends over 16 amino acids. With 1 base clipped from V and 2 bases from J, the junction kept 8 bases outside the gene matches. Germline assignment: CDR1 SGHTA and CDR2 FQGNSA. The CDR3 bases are TGTGCCAGCAGCTTAGGAGGGACAGAAAGTCCCTACGAGCAGTACTTC. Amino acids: CASSLGGTESPYEQYF.

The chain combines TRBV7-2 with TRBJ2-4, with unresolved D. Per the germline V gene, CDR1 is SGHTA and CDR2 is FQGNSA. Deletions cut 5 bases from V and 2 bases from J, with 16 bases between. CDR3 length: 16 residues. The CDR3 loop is CASSTKVTGPKNIQYF. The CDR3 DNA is TGTGCCAGCAGCACCAAAGTAACTGGGCCCAAAAACATTCAGTACTTC.

The CDR3 loop reads CASSIPGQSYSNQPQHF. CDR3 coding DNA: TGTGCCAGCAGTATCCCGGGACAGAGCTATAGCAATCAGCCCCAGCATTTT. This rearrangement joins TRBV28 to TRBJ1-5, with TRBD1 identical over 7 bases. In germline, CDR1 is MDHEN, CDR2 SYDVKM. The CDR3 is 17 amino acids. The trim removed 5 bases at V and 0 bases at J, leaving 10 bases unmatched.

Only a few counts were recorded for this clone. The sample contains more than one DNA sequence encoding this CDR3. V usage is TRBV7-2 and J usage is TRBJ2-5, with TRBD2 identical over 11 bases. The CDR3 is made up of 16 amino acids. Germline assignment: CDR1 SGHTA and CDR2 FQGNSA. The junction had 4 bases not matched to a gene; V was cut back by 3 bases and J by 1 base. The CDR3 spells CASSLSGTSGQETQYF. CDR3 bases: TGTGCCAGCAGCTTGTCCGGGACTAGCGGCCAAGAGACCCAGTACTTC.

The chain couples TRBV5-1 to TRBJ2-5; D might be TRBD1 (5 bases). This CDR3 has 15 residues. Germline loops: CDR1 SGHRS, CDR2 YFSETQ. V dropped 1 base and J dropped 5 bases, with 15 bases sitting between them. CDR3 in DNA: TGCGCCAGCAGCTTGTTTCCGACAGACCCGGAGACCCAGTACTTC. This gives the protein CASSLFPTDPETQYF.

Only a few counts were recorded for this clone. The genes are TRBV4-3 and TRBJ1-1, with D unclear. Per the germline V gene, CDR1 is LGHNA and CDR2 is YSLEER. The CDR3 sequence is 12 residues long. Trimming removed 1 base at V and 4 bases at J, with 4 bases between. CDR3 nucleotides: TGCGCCAGCAGCCAAGCGGGCACTGAAGCTTTCTTT. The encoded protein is CASSQAGTEAFF.

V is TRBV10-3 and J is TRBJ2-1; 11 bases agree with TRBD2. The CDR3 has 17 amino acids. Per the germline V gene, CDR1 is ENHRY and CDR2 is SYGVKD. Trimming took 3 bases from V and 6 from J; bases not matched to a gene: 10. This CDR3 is CAISDWTLAGGPNEQFF. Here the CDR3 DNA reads TGTGCCATCAGTGACTGGACCCTAGCGGGAGGCCCCAATGAGCAGTTCTTC.

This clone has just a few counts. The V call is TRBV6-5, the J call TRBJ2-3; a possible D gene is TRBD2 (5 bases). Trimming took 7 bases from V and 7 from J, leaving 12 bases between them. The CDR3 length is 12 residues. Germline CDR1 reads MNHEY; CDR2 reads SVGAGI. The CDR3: CASNDPGNTQYF. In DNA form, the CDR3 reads TGTGCCAGCAACGACCCGGGGAATACGCAGTATTTT.

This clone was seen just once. CDR3 in DNA: TGCGCCAGCAGCCCCGGCCCTAGCGGCACCGGGGAGCTGTTTTTT. This codes for CASSPGPSGTGELFF. This chain links TRBV5-1 with TRBJ2-2; 7 bases map to TRBD2. The germline gives CDR1 SGHRS, CDR2 YFSETQ. Trimming took 4 bases from V and 4 from J; bases not matched to a gene: 7. This CDR3 region has 15 residues.

The CDR3 DNA follows: TGCAGCGCTAAACAGGGGGCTTCTGGAAACACCATATATTTT. This translates into CSAKQGASGNTIYF. The chain couples TRBV29-1 to TRBJ1-3, with TRBD1 matching over 9 bases. After removal of 7 bases from V and 1 base from J, the junction contained 5 bases not matched to a gene. CDR3 length: 14 residues. Germline V CDR1 and CDR2: SQVTM, ANQGSEA.

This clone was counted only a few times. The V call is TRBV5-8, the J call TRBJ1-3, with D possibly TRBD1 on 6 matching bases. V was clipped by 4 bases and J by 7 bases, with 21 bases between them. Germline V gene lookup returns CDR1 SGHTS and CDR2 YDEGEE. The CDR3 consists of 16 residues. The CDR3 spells CASSPGRGRGRNTIYF. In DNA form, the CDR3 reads TGTGCCAGCAGCCCGGGAAGGGGCAGGGGAAGGAACACCATATATTTT. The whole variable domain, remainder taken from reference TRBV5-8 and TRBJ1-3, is EAGVTQSPTHLIKTRGQQATLRCSPISGHTSVYWYQQALGLGLQFLLWYDEGEERNRGNFPPRFSGRQFPNYSSELNVNALELEDSALYLCASSPGRGRGRNTIYFGEGSWLTVV.